The source of this TCR beta chain is a study of blood T cell repertoires in COVID-19. This CDR3 contains 13 residues. CDR1 SQVTM and CDR2 ANQGSEA come from the germline V gene. V was clipped by 7 bases and J by 8 bases, with 18 bases between them. Only in-frame clones appear in the TCRdb table, and some are missing; sequencing was by immunoSEQ multiplex PCR. The repertoire holds around 250,000 clones, with about 86% as singletons. The sequence derives from a man aged 25 to 40 with acute COVID-19. The chain carries TRBV29-1 and TRBJ2-1; a possible D gene is TRBD2 (5 bases). The specimen was PBMCs or T cells enriched from blood (not recorded which). CDR3: CSGERTRQDEQFF. The CDR3 region has the DNA TGCAGCGGAGAGCGGACCCGCCAAGATGAGCAGTTCTTC.